The clone carrying this T cell receptor (beta chain) appeared once. The CDR3 extends over 14 amino acids. V was pared by 4 bases and J by 6 bases, with 14 bases between. The germline CDR1 and CDR2 sequences are SGHNT and YYREEE (reference sequence). This sample is part of a study of tissue T cells after allogeneic stem cell transplantation. This table comes from immunoSEQ multiplex PCR, and its TCRdb copy is limited to in-frame clones, with some not included. Counted here are about 10,000 clones, 65% to 70% occurring once; the ten biggest clones make up around 26%. The source was tissue from the stomach, collected at autopsy. This receptor was identified in a male donor at least 60 years old with lung cancer. This chain links TRBV5-4 with TRBJ2-1; tentatively, D is TRBD1 (8 bases). CDR3 protein: CASSRTGRANEQFF. The DNA of the CDR3 is TGTGCCAGCAGCCGGACAGGGAGGGCCAATGAGCAGTTCTTC.